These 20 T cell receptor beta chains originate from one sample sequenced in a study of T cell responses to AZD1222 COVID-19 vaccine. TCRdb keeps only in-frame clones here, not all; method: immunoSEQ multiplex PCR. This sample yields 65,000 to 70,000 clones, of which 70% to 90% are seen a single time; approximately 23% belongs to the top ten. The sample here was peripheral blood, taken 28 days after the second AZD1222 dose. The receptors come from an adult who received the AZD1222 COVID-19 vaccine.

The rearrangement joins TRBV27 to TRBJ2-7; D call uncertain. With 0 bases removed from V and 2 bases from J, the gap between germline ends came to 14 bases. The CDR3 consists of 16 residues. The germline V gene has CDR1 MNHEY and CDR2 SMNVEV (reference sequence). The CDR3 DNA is TGTGCCAGCAGTTTATCGGTCAGGAGACGCCCCTACGAGCAGTACTTC. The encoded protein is CASSLSVRRRPYEQYF.

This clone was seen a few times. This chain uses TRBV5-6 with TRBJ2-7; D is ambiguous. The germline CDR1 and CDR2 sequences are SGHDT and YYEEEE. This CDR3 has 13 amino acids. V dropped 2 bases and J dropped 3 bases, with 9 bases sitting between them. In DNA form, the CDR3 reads TGTGCCAGCAGCTTTTGGGATAACTACGAGCAGTACTTC. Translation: CASSFWDNYEQYF.

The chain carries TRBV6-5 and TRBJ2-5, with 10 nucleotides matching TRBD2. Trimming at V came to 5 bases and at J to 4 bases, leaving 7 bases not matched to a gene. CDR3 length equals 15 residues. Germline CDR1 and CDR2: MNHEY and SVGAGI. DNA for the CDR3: TGTGCCAGCAGTATCTGGACTAGCGGTGGAGAGACCCAGTACTTC. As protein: CASSIWTSGGETQYF.

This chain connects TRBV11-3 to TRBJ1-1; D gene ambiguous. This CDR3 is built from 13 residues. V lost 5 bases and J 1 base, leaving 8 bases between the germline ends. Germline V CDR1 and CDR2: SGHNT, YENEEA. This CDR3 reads CASSPRTNTEAFF. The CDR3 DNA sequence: TGTGCCAGCAGCCCTCGTACGAACACTGAAGCTTTCTTT. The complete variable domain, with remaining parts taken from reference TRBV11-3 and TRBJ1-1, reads EAGVVQSPRYKIIEKKQPVAFWCNPISGHNTLYWYLQNLGQGPELLIRYENEEAVDDSQLPKDRFSAERLKGVDSTLKIQPAELGDSAVYLCASSPRTNTEAFFGQGTRLTVV.

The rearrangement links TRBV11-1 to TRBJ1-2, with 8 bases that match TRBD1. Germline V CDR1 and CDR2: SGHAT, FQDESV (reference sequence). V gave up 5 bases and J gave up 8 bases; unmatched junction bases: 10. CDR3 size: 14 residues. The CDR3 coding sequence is TGTGCCAGCAGCCCCCGCGGAGACAGGGGCGGCTACACCTTC. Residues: CASSPRGDRGGYTF.

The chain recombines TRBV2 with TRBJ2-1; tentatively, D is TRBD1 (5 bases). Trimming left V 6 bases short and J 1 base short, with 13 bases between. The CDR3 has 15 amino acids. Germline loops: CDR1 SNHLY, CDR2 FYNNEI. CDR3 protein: CASSGDRISYNEQFF. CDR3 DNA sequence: TGTGCCAGCAGCGGAGACAGAATATCCTACAATGAGCAGTTCTTC.

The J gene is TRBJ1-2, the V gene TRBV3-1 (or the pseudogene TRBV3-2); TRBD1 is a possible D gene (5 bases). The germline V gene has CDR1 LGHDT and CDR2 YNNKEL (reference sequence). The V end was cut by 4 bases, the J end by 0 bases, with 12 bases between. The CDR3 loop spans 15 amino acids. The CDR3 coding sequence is TGTGCCAGCAGCCCCCGGGACCGACCTAACTATGGCTACACCTTC. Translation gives CASSPRDRPNYGYTF.

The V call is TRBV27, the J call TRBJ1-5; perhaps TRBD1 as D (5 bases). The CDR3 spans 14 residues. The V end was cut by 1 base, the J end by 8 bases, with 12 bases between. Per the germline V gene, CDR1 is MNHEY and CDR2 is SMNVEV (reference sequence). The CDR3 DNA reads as TGTGCCAGCAGTTTATGGAGGGGAGTTAAGCCCCAGCATTTT. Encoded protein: CASSLWRGVKPQHF.

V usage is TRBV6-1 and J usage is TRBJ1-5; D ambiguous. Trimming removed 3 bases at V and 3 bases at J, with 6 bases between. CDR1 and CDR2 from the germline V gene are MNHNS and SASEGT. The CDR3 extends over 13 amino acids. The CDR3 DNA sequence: TGTGCCAGCAGTGAGGGGAACAATCAGCCCCAGCATTTT. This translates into CASSEGNNQPQHF.

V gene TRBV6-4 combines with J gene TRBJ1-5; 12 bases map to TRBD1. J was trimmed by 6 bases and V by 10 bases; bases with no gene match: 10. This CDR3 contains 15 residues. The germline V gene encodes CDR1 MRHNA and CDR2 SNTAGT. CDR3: CANTGTGGACQPQHF. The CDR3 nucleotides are TGTGCCAACACCGGGACAGGGGGCGCTTGTCAGCCCCAGCATTTT.

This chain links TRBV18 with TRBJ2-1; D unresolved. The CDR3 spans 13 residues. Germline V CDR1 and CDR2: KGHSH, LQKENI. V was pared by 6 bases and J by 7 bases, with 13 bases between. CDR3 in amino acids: CASSPPPQNEQFF. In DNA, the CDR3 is TGTGCCAGCTCCCCTCCTCCCCAGAATGAGCAGTTCTTC.

The CDR3, as DNA: TGTGCCAGCAGCTTGGCGGGGGGAGAGACCCAGTACTTC. Amino acid sequence: CASSLAGGETQYF. The chain couples TRBV5-4 to TRBJ2-5; 7 bases match TRBD2. The CDR3 is 13 residues long. V shed 0 bases, J shed 4 bases, and the junction held 0 bases outside the gene matches. Per the germline V gene, CDR1 is SGHNT and CDR2 is YYREEE (reference sequence).

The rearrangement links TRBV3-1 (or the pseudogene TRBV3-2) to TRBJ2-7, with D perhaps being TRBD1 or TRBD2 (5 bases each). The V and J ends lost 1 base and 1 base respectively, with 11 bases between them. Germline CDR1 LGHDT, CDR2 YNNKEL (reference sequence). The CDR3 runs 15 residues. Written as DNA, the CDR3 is TGTGCCAGCAGCCAAGCCTGGGACGGTTCCTACGAGCAGTACTTC. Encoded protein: CASSQAWDGSYEQYF.

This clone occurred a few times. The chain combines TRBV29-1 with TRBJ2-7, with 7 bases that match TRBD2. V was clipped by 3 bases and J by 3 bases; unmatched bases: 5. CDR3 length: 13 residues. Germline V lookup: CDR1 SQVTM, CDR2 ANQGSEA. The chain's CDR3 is CSVEGEGLYEQYF. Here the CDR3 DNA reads TGCAGCGTTGAGGGGGAGGGCCTCTACGAGCAGTACTTC.

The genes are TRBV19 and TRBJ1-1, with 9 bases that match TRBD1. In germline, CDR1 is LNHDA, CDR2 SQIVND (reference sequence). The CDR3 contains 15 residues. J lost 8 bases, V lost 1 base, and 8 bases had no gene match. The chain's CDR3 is CASSIGTGARPEAFF. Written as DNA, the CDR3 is TGTGCCAGTAGTATAGGGACAGGGGCCCGACCAGAAGCTTTCTTT.

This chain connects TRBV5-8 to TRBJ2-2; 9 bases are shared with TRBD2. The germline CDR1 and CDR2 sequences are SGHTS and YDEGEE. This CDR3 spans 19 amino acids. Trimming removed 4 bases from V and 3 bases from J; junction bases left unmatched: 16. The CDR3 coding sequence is TGTGCCAGCAGCCCCCACCGTTCTAGCGGGGCGCCGGACACCGGGGAGCTGTTTTTT. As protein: CASSPHRSSGAPDTGELFF.

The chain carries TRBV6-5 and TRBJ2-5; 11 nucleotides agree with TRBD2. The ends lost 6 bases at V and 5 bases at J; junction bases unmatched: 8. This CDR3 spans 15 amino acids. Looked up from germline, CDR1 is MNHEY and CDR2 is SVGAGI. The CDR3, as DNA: TGTGCCAGCAGCGGGACTAGCGGTCGGCGGGAGACCCAGTACTTC. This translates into CASSGTSGRRETQYF.

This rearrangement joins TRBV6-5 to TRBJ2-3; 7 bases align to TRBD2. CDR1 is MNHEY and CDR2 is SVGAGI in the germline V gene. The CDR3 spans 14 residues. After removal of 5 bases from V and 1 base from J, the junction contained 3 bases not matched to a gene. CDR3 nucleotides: TGTGCCAGCAGTATGGGGAGGGGCACAGATACGCAGTATTTT. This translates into CASSMGRGTDTQYF.

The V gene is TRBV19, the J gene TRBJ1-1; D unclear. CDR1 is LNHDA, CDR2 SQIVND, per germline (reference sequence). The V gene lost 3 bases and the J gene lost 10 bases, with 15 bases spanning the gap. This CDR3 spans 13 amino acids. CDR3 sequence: CASSIVESSVAFF. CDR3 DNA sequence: TGTGCCAGTAGTATTGTTGAAAGTTCGGTAGCTTTCTTT. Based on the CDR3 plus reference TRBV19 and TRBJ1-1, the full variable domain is DGGITQSPKYLFRKEGQNVTLSCEQNLNHDAMYWYRQDPGQGLRLIYYSQIVNDFQKGDIAEGYSVSREKKESFPLTVTSAQKNPTAFYLCASSIVESSVAFFGQGTRLTVV.

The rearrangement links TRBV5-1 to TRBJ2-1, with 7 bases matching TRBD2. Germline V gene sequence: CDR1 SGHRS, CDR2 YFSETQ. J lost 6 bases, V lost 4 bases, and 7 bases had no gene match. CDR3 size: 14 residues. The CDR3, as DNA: TGCGCCAGCAGCGGACTAGTGGGCGTCAATGAGCAGTTCTTC. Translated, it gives CASSGLVGVNEQFF.